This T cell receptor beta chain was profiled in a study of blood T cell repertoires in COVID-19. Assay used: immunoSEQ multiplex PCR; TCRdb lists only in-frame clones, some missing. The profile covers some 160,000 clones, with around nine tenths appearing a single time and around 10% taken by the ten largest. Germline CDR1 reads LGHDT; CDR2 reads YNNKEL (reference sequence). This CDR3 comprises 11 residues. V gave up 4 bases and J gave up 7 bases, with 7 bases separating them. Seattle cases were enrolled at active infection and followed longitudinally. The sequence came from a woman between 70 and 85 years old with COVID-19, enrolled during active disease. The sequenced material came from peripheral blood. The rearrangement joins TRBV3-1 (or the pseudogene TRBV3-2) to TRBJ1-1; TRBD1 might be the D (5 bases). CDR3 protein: CASSLQDEAFF. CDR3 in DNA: TGTGCCAGCAGCCTACAGGATGAAGCTTTCTTT.